This entry describes one TCR beta chain. Its antigen is undetermined. Only in-frame clones appear in the TCRdb table, and some are missing; sequencing was by immunoSEQ multiplex PCR. The sample lists about 15,000 clones; more than 75% were seen once. The sample comes from a study of OX40 agonist ivuxolimab in advanced cancers. Study information: Intravenous ivuxolimab was administered to patients every 2 weeks at 0.01 to 10 mg/kg. Therapy given before enrollment (anti-PD-1, anti-PD-L1 or anti-CTLA-4) was allowed, and around 40% had some. General study points: On average, CD8+ T cells showed a greater number of expanded clones than CD4+.

Blood sampling was done at baseline, cycle 4 day 1, and cycle 7 day 1. Trimming cost V 5 bases and J 7 bases, with 12 bases left between them. This CDR3 is 13 amino acids long. CDR1 and CDR2 (germline): SGHRS, YFSETQ. The TCR comes from an adult with an advanced solid tumor such as melanoma, head and neck, liver or kidney cancer. This specimen consisted of CD4+ or CD8+ T cells sorted from blood, obtained in a trial of the OX40 agonist ivuxolimab. The rearrangement uses TRBV5-1 and TRBJ1-4; D is undetermined. CDR3 DNA: TGCGCCAGCAGTCTAGGTTGGGGTGAAAAACTGTTTTTT. It is translated as CASSLGWGEKLFF.